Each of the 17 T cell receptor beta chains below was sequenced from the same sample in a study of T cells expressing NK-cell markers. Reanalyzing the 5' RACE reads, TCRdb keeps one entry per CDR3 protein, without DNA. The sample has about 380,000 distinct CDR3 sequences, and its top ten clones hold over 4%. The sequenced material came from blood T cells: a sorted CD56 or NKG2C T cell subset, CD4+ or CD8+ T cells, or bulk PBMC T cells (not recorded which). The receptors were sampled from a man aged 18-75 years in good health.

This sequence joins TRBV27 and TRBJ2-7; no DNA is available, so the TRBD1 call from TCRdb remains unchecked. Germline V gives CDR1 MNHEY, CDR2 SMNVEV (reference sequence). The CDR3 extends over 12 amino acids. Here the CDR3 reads CASRDRLYEQYF.

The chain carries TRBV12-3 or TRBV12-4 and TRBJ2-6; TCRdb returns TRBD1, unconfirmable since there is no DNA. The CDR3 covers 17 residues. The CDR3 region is CASSLSRGGSGANVLTF.

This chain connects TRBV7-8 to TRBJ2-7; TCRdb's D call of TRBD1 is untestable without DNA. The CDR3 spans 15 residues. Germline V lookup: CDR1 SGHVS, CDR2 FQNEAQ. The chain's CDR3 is CASSLVYGGRYEQYF.

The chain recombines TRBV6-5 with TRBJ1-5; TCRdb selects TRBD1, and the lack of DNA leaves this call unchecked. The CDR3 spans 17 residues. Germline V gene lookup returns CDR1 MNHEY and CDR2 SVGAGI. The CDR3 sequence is CASSYPLGAGSNQPQHF.

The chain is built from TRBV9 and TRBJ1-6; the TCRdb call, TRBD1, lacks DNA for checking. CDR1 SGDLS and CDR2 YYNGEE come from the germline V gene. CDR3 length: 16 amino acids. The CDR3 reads CASSGRDSLYNSPLHF.

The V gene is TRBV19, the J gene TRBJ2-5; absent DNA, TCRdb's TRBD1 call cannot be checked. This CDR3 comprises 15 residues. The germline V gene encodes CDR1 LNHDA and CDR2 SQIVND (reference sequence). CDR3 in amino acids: CASSRTGRGQETQYF.

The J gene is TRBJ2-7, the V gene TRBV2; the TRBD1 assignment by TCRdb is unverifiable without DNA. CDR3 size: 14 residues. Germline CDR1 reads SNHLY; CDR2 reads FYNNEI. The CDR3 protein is CASGWRTTSYEQYF. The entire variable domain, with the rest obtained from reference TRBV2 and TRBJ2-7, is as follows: EPEVTQTPSHQVTQMGQEVILRCVPISNHLYFYWYRQILGQKVEFLVSFYNNEISEKSEIFDDQFSVERPDGSNFTLKIRSTKLEDSAMYFCASGWRTTSYEQYFGPGTRLTVT.

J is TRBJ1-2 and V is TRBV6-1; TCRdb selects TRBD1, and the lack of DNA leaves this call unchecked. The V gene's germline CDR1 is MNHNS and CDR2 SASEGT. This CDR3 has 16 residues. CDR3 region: CASRLSRDTPNYGYTF.

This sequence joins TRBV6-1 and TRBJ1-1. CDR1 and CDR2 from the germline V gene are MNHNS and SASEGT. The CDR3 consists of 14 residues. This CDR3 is CASSLTSLTPPSFF.

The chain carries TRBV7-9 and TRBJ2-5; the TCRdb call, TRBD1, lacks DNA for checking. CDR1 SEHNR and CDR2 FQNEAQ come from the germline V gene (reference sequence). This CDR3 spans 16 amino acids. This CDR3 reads CASSNGDRPLAETQYF.

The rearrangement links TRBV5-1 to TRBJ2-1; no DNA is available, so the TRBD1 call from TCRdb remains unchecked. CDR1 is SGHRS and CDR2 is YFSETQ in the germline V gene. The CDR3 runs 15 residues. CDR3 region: CASSQGLSSYNEQFF.

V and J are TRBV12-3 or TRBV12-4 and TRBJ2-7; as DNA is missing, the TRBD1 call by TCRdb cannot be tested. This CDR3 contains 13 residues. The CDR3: CASTYYRTGGQYF.

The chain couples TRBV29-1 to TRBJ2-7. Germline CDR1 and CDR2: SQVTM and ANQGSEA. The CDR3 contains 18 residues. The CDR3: CSVHTRKGLGFPSYEQYF.

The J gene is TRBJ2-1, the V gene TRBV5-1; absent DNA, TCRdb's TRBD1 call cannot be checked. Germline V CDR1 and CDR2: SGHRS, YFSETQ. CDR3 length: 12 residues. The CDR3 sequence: CASSTGDNEQFF.

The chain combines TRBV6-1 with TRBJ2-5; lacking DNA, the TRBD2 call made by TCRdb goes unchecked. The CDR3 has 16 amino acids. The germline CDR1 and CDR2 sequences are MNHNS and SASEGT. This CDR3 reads CAATRKAGGVWETQYF.

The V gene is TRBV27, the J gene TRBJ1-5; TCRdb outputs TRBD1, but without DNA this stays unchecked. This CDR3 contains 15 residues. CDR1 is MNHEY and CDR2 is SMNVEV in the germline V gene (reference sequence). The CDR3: CASSAGDSGNQPQHF.

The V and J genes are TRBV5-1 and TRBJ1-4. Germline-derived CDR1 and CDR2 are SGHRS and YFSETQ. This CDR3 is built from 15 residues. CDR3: CASSWRGGTNEKLFF.